What follows is one T cell receptor (beta chain) and its context. Its target is unknown. CD45RO-negative CD8 cells positively selected for CCR7 made up the naive population, which excluded terminally differentiated effector memory CD45RA+ cells. Donors were healthy HIV-negative adults without recently reported acute infections or vaccinations. This record comes from a study of shared clonotypes between healthy human individuals. The overall study: CD4 naive and CD4 memory each took three plates per donor, while CD8 naive took two and CD8 memory one. General study points: Relative to clonotypes present in all four donors, those not shared had lower generation probabilities.

Only in-frame clones appear in the TCRdb table, and some are missing; sequencing was by immunoSEQ multiplex PCR. The sample lists around 2,000,000 clones, 93% occurring once. Sequenced: naive CD8+ T cells from PBMCs. This receptor was obtained from a man younger than 35 in good health. Some clones in this sample may be carry-over from other donors' samples.

The CDR3 sequence: CASSFMRGTDTQYF. The CDR3, as DNA: TGTGCCAGCAGTTTTATGAGGGGCACAGATACGCAGTATTTT. The V gene is TRBV27, the J gene TRBJ2-3; the D gene is possibly TRBD2 (5 bases). CDR3 size: 14 residues. Germline CDR1 is MNHEY and CDR2 is SMNVEV (reference sequence). V gave up 3 bases and J gave up 1 base, with 8 bases separating them.